The entry that follows covers one T cell receptor beta chain sequence. It has no known antigen specificity. No base qualities exist here, and no much larger clone lies one base off it. Libraries were constructed by the immunoSEQ multiplex PCR assay. For the multiplex PCR, a mixture combining 60 forward primers for TCR Vbeta segments and 13 reverse primers for TCR Jbeta segments was used. A multiplex PCR assay on genomic DNA amplified the CDR3 region of rearranged TCR beta genes. Amplified TCR beta libraries were sequenced as 87-base-pair reads on the Illumina HiSeq System. Per the original workflow: Across the 500 to 750 repertoires, a later analysis counted 60 million to 90 million unique TCR beta chains, approximately 10 million of which were shared by at least two donors. To remove PCR and sequencing errors, raw reads were error-corrected and collapsed into unique sequences using a nearest-neighbor algorithm that merged closely related sequences. Alignment of CDR3 sequences to IMGT reference sequences was used to assign V, D and J gene segments. For a sequence to be retained, at least a six-nucleotide match to both a V gene segment and a J gene segment was required. Rearrangements were called productive when the CDR3 lacked stop codons and stayed in frame with V and J; all others were non-productive. Following IMGT convention, CDR3 was defined as the stretch from the second conserved V-encoded cysteine to the conserved J-encoded phenylalanine. The earlier analysis of roughly 590 of the donors excluded any sequence lacking an unambiguous match to a single V gene segment. In an earlier analysis of around 600 of the donors, V segments were called functional above 56.7% productive rearrangements and were called segregating when the between-donor standard deviation exceeded 5%. A statistical classification framework was built for diagnosing cytomegalovirus status from the catalog of TCR beta chain sequences. In a later analysis, TCR nucleotide sequences were compared against IMGT/GENE-DB human TR gene sequences so that V and J genes could be assigned. The TCRdist pipeline was used in a later analysis to assign CDR3 sequences and most-parsimonious VDJ recombination scenarios. A later analysis defined each TCR beta chain by its CDR3 amino acid sequence plus V-gene family, and excluded reads lacking a unique V-gene family. In a later analysis, 450 to 600 highly shared, low-generation-probability nucleotide sequences were removed to address suspected cross-contamination and a sequencing artifact. In a later analysis, a clonal expansion index for each public chain was calculated from normalized within-repertoire ranks of inferred template counts. In a later analysis, generation probabilities were computed using a VDJ recombination model fitted to out-of-frame rearrangements, and the results were checked against IGoR. Hypergeometric tests were used in a later analysis to score TCR-TCR, TCR-HLA and TCR-CMV co-occurrence, with a repertoire-size bias correction applied to the TCR pairs. In a later analysis, false discovery rates were estimated by permuting HLA or CMV assignments 20 times. In a later analysis, co-occurring TCRs were grouped using DBSCAN, and TCRdist sequence similarity was added for clustering within HLA-allele-positive subsets. For co-occurrence clustering, repertoires with fewer than 30,000 or more than 120,000 public chains were excluded, along with a handful of repertoires with anomalous nucleotide sharing. TCRdb re-hosts the immuneACCESS table, in-frame sequences only. Its copies lack some clones; in the studies checked, an unresolved V gene accounts for under half of them, and the cause for the rest is not known. The V and J calls and clone size come from that table; D and trimming were worked out from the DNA. The sample records some 180,000 clones, around 82% of which are singletons. Clones ranked in the top ten supply 13% to 15% of the sample.

The source of the sample is a study of cytomegalovirus exposure and HLA in healthy donors (dated 2017 in TCRdb). Regarding the research as a whole: According to an earlier analysis of around 600 of the donors, roughly 180 million T cells yielded 90 million to 130 million unique TCR beta sequences and about 280 Gb of sequence data. Across 398 genotyped donors of the cohort, an average of roughly 250,000 unique TCR beta nucleotide sequences per donor were sequenced, and around 19% of those sequences were non-productive. To study patterns of TCR occurrence, a later analysis re-analyzed previously published TCR beta repertoires from just over 650 donors and added high-resolution HLA genotyping. In an earlier analysis of 500 to 650 of the donors, high-throughput TCR beta sequencing was used to judge whether each TCR beta V gene segment behaved as functional or pseudogenic. Four or five DR-DQ haplotypes were treated as single units for association and clustering because of strong linkage in the cohort. Along with the approximately 620-subject first cohort, a separate validation cohort of roughly 110 different subjects was used. HLA typing included class I and class II loci at four-digit resolution. The number of typed donors differed by locus: 629-630 for A, B, C, DRB1 and DQB1; about 520 for DQA1; over 600 for DPA1; and roughly 490 for DPB1. High-throughput TCR immunosequencing, statistical association of individual TCRs with disease status, and machine learning were combined to predict cytomegalovirus infection status. Genome-wide SNP genotypes for about 60% of the 666 donors were used in a later genetic analysis, which treated that subset as a discovery cohort. The study used immunosequencing to profile the T cell repertoires of several hundred subjects and linked those repertoires to cytomegalovirus serostatus. In the later analysis, no new phenotypic data were used to find candidate immune exposures; instead, reliance was placed on TCR beta sequences and their occurrence across donors. The study was designed to test whether signatures of past pathogen exposure could be identified by cataloging public T cell receptors. Every discovery cohort repertoire had been produced on one sequencing platform. Donor age, sex, ethnicity and CMV serostatus were compiled together with the repertoire data. Of the roughly 390 genotyped donors, 65% to 90% were placed in the genetic ancestry cluster associated with self-reported Caucasian donors. Approximately 310 gigabases of sequencing data and roughly 90 million unique TCR sequences were included in an early release covering roughly 600 HLA-typed donors. Points the paper makes about the study in general: Because counts were too low, about 18 rarely observed V segments, including chromosome 9 orphons, were excluded from the earlier analysis of around 590 of the donors. In a later analysis, most CMV-associated TCR beta chains were found to appear HLA-restricted, with HLA associations seemingly driven largely by CMV exposure. In the study, about 150 TCR beta chains were listed as associated with cytomegalovirus. A further reported finding was that TCR beta sequences accurately predicted the HLA-A and HLA-B alleles for most subjects in the first cohort. While some public TCRs were present in many individuals, most TCR sequences turned up only very rarely across donors. According to a later analysis, parvovirus B19, influenza, CMV and Epstein-Barr virus appeared linked to several top co-occurrence clusters. A later analysis associated about 17,000 TCR beta sequences with specific HLA alleles at a false discovery rate of 0.05. The cohort was sequenced for TCR beta chains only, and without alpha or paired-chain data the features that could be detected were limited. It was suggested by the authors that the approach could potentially be generalized to other disease states and immunological phenotypes. Roughly uniform sequencing depth across donors was assumed in presence/absence analyses, although this assumption may not hold. Correlated functional status among segregating V segments might reflect linkage disequilibrium, but an unknown experimental factor could not be ruled out. Because some donors lacked HLA typing at each locus, the association tests relied only on the typed subset. In a later genetic analysis, fewer N-insertions in productive TCRs were reported among donors in an Asian-associated ancestry cluster than the approximately 710-donor mean. When HLA alleles, especially DR and DQ, strongly co-occurred, attributing TCR associations to individual alleles was difficult. A later analysis found that HLA-associated TCR beta chains were more clonally expanded and had lower generation probabilities than equally common non-associated chains. In a later genetic analysis, a missense DCLRE1C variant was associated with V-gene and J-gene trimming of TCR beta chains, and the association was replicated in an independent cohort. The sequencing pipeline was judged likely to have produced a cluster of highly shared sequence variants as a technical artifact. Some IMGT-functional V segments, including TRBV6-2 and TRBV6-3, could not be told apart with the 87-base-pair reads, so those segments were excluded. In vitro tests confirmed that three of the cytomegalovirus-associated TCR beta chains recognize cytomegalovirus antigens. For the cohort, immune exposure information was limited to CMV serostatus. Broadly in line with IMGT annotations, most TCR beta V segments showed up in productive rearrangements about 87% or about 30% of the time in an earlier analysis of some 590 of the donors. In a later analysis, TCR association rates were found to vary across HLA loci, with the most associated TCRs seen for DRB1 alleles and the fewest for HLA-C alleles. Cytomegalovirus status was reported to be diagnosed by the classifier with high specificity and sensitivity in both the original and validation cohorts.

Germline trimming: 6 bases from V, 0 bases from J; junction bases outside gene matches: 9. Inclusive of the bounding cysteine and phenylalanine, the CDR3 is 16 residues long. Only CDR3 DNA remains: 48 bases, in frame from the first base. CDR1 and CDR2 (SNHLY, FYNNEI) derive from the germline V gene. In total, fewer than 750 healthy bone marrow donors made up the cohort. At the time of sampling, all cohort members were nominally healthy, though unrecorded immune exposures were likely present. The donor was CMV seropositive and was included in the group of 250 to 300 seropositive cohort members. Each donor provided a peripheral blood sample, and peripheral blood mononuclear cells were used for TCR beta sequencing. Genomic DNA was extracted from the blood cell samples with the Qiagen DNeasy Blood Extraction Kit.

The TCR was taken from a woman aged 30 to 39 in good health and CMV-seropositive. Sequenced material: PBMCs. The rearranged chain carries TRBV2 and TRBJ1-1, with 8 bases in between that match TRBD1. The CDR3 protein is CASSLGTGRVNTEAFF. The nucleotide sequence reads as follows: TGTGCCAGCAGCCTTGGGACAGGCCGGGTGAACACTGAAGCTTTCTTT.